The 21 T cell receptor beta chains reported below all come from one sample, sequenced in a study of blood T cell repertoires in COVID-19. Sequencing used immunoSEQ multiplex PCR; TCRdb keeps in-frame clones, though not all of them. The sample lists some 47,000 clones; about nine tenths were seen once. The sequencing sample was made of peripheral blood. The receptor set was obtained from a man between 70 and 80 years old with acute or convalescent COVID-19.

This clone was detected a few times. The genes are TRBV14 and TRBJ2-5; 15 nucleotides align to TRBD2. CDR3 length equals 17 residues. The V gene end was trimmed by 0 bases and the J gene end by 5 bases; junction bases not matched to a gene: 4. Germline V gene sequence: CDR1 SGHDN, CDR2 FVKESK. The CDR3 spells CASSQDRTSGGAETQYF. Written as DNA, the CDR3 is TGTGCCAGCAGCCAAGACCGGACTAGCGGGGGGGCGGAGACCCAGTACTTC.

The chain has TRBV13 and TRBJ2-4; 7 nucleotides agree with TRBD1. This CDR3 is built from 19 residues. Looked up from germline, CDR1 is PRHDT and CDR2 is FYEKMQ (reference sequence). The trim removed 5 bases at V and 0 bases at J, leaving 16 bases unmatched. The CDR3 DNA follows: TGTGCCAGCAGCCCACAGACAGGGCCCGACTCTTTAGCCAAAAACATTCAGTACTTC. Protein sequence: CASSPQTGPDSLAKNIQYF.

The rearrangement uses TRBV30 and TRBJ2-7, with 8 bases identical to TRBD2. The CDR3 is made up of 13 amino acids. V was pared by 7 bases and J by 4 bases, with 9 bases of the junction left unmatched. The germline CDR1 and CDR2 sequences are GTSNPN and SVGIG (reference sequence). Here the CDR3 reads CASRGGRGYEQYF. The CDR3 coding sequence is TGTGCCTCCCGGGGGGGGCGGGGGTACGAGCAGTACTTC.

J is TRBJ1-1 and V is TRBV3-1 (or the pseudogene TRBV3-2), with D uncertain. This CDR3 comprises 14 residues. With 7 bases removed from V and 1 base from J, the gap between germline ends came to 13 bases. Germline V lookup: CDR1 LGHDT, CDR2 YNNKEL (reference sequence). In DNA form, the CDR3 reads TGTGCCAGCACCACTCCGGGAAGGAACACTGAAGCTTTCTTT. Translated: CASTTPGRNTEAFF.

The V call is TRBV7-9, the J call TRBJ2-5; no clear D gene. The germline V and J ends were trimmed by 9 bases and 5 bases, with 13 bases remaining between them. CDR1 is SEHNR, CDR2 FQNEAQ, per germline (reference sequence). This CDR3 contains 12 residues. The CDR3 reads CASSSPRETQYF. The CDR3 bases are TGTGCCAGTAGCAGCCCCCGGGAGACCCAGTACTTC.

A note on this clone: One junction end does not reproduce the germline sequence, and a read error may be involved. The chain combines TRBV6-5 with TRBJ1-5, with 7 bases identical to TRBD1. The CDR3 covers 13 residues. Germline-derived CDR1 and CDR2 are MNHEY and SVGAGI. CDR3 in amino acids: CASNYRGGQPQHF. The CDR3 DNA reads as TGTGCCAGCAATTACAGGGGTGGACAGCCCCAGCATTTT.

The chain is built from TRBV5-1 and TRBJ2-5, with 9 bases lining up with TRBD1. Losses at the gene ends were 0 bases for V and 3 bases for J; bases not matched to a gene: 6. The CDR3 is made up of 16 amino acids. Germline V gene lookup returns CDR1 SGHRS and CDR2 YFSETQ. The CDR3: CASSLVVRDREETQYF. The DNA of the CDR3 is TGCGCCAGCAGCTTGGTCGTAAGGGACAGGGAAGAGACCCAGTACTTC.

The chain combines TRBV12-3 or TRBV12-4 with TRBJ1-2; D not certain. Trimming took off 5 bases at V and 4 bases at J, with 8 bases between the two ends. The CDR3 extends over 12 amino acids. This CDR3 is CASSRLGYGYTF. CDR3 DNA sequence: TGTGCCAGCAGTCGACTGGGCTATGGCTACACCTTC.

The chain links TRBV19 to TRBJ2-7, with D possibly being TRBD2 (5 bases). The CDR3 runs 13 residues. V shed 7 bases and J shed 7 bases, with 17 bases lying between them. The V gene's germline CDR1 is LNHDA and CDR2 SQIVND (reference sequence). The CDR3: CASKGRASGEQYF. For the CDR3, the DNA is TGTGCCAGTAAGGGCAGAGCCTCGGGAGAGCAGTACTTC. The variable domain in full, completed from reference TRBV19 and TRBJ2-7, reads DGGITQSPKYLFRKEGQNVTLSCEQNLNHDAMYWYRQDPGQGLRLIYYSQIVNDFQKGDIAEGYSVSREKKESFPLTVTSAQKNPTAFYLCASKGRASGEQYFGPGTRLTVT.

This chain joins TRBV25-1 and TRBJ2-7; 10 positions match TRBD1. CDR3 length: 13 residues. With 6 bases clipped from V and 3 bases from J, the junction kept 2 bases outside the gene matches. Germline V gives CDR1 MGHDK, CDR2 SYGVNS. CDR3 residues: CASRGQGIYEQYF. DNA for the CDR3: TGTGCCAGCAGGGGACAGGGGATCTACGAGCAGTACTTC.

This clone is a singleton in its sample. This chain connects TRBV5-1 to TRBJ1-1; TRBD1 aligns across 7 bases. Trimming cost V 3 bases and J 3 bases; bases outside gene matches: 2. CDR1 is SGHRS, CDR2 YFSETQ, per germline. There are 13 residues in the CDR3. The CDR3 here is CASSSGGYTEAFF. The DNA of the CDR3 is TGCGCCAGCAGCTCAGGGGGGTACACTGAAGCTTTCTTT.

The chain recombines TRBV4-1 with TRBJ2-1; 7 bases align to TRBD1. J was trimmed by 7 bases and V by 3 bases; bases with no gene match: 6. CDR3 length: 14 residues. In germline, CDR1 is MGHRA, CDR2 YSYEKL. In DNA form, the CDR3 reads TGCGCCAGCAGCCATACAGGGGATGAGAATGAGCAGTTCTTC. Translating gives CASSHTGDENEQFF.

The chain uses TRBV2 and TRBJ1-1; D is perhaps TRBD1 (5 bases). V was shortened by 6 bases and J by 0 bases, with 14 bases between the two germline ends. This CDR3 contains 15 residues. CDR1 and CDR2 (germline): SNHLY, FYNNEI. DNA of the CDR3: TGTGCCAGCAGCATAGTACAGGCTGTGAACACTGAAGCTTTCTTT. The encoded protein is CASSIVQAVNTEAFF.

The rearrangement links TRBV15 to TRBJ1-1; 7 bases are a match to TRBD1. Germline trimming cut 6 bases from V and 3 bases from J; bases unmatched to any gene: 7. The CDR3 totals 14 residues. Per the germline V gene, CDR1 is LNHNV and CDR2 is YYDKDF (reference sequence). CDR3 coding DNA: TGTGCCACCAGTCTACAGGGGTGGGACACTGAAGCTTTCTTT. The encoded protein is CATSLQGWDTEAFF.

The rearrangement links TRBV6-4 to TRBJ1-6; 9 positions match TRBD1. CDR3 length: 17 residues. CDR1 is MRHNA, CDR2 SNTAGT, per germline. V shed 4 bases, J shed 8 bases, and the junction held 12 bases outside the gene matches. CDR3 amino acids: CASSGGLGRDRDSPLHF. The CDR3 coding sequence is TGTGCCAGCAGTGGGGGCTTAGGTCGGGACAGGGATTCACCCCTCCACTTT.

This chain links TRBV9 with TRBJ1-3; maybe TRBD1 (5 bases). The V gene's germline CDR1 is SGDLS and CDR2 YYNGEE. V lost 4 bases, J lost 1 base, and 9 bases lay in between. The CDR3 has 14 residues. The CDR3 region is CASSSRESGNTIYF. CDR3 nucleotides: TGTGCCAGCAGCTCCAGGGAATCTGGAAACACCATATATTTT.

The J gene is TRBJ1-4, the V gene TRBV5-4, with a weak D call TRBD1 (6 bases). This CDR3 region has 14 residues. The germline V and J ends were trimmed by 3 bases and 4 bases, with 10 bases remaining between them. CDR1 and CDR2 from the germline V gene are SGHNT and YYREEE (reference sequence). The CDR3 bases are TGTGCCAGCAGCTCGTGGGGGCTTAATGAAAAACTGTTTTTT. Encoded protein: CASSSWGLNEKLFF.

J is TRBJ2-7 and V is TRBV11-1; TRBD2 agrees at 10 bases. The CDR3 is 14 residues long. The germline V gene has CDR1 SGHAT and CDR2 FQDESV (reference sequence). J was trimmed by 2 bases and V by 7 bases; bases with no gene match: 5. In DNA form, the CDR3 reads TGTGCCAGCACACCGAGCGGGGGGGCCTACGAGCAGTACTTC. This sequence encodes CASTPSGGAYEQYF.

V is TRBV28 and J is TRBJ1-2, with 11 bases fitting TRBD1. This CDR3 region has 16 residues. Losses at the gene ends were 5 bases for V and 5 bases for J; bases not matched to a gene: 10. The germline V gene has CDR1 MDHEN and CDR2 SYDVKM. The CDR3 DNA follows: TGTGCCAGCAGTCCTCCGGACAGGGGGCGCGGGTATGGCTACACCTTC. It specifies CASSPPDRGRGYGYTF.

The chain has TRBV30 and TRBJ1-2; tentative D call: TRBD1 (5 bases). The CDR3 loop spans 13 amino acids. Germline V gene data show CDR1 as GTSNPN and CDR2 as SVGIG (reference sequence). V dropped 5 bases and J dropped 3 bases, with 13 bases sitting between them. The CDR3 nucleotides are TGTGCCTGGCGGAGGGGCCCGGACTATGGCTACACCTTC. Translation gives CAWRRGPDYGYTF.

The J gene is TRBJ1-4, the V gene TRBV5-1, with TRBD1 as a possible D gene (6 bases). The germline V and J ends were trimmed by 5 bases and 4 bases, with 12 bases remaining between them. CDR3 length: 14 residues. CDR1 and CDR2 from the germline V gene are SGHRS and YFSETQ. This CDR3 reads CASRAGAINEKLFF. CDR3 nucleotide sequence: TGCGCCAGCAGGGCAGGGGCGATTAATGAAAAACTGTTTTTT.